This TCR beta chain was observed in a study of blood T cell repertoires in COVID-19 (dated by TCRdb to the early 2020s). Notes on the research overall: Samples from collaborators originated in the United States, Italy and Spain and spanned both the acute and convalescent phases of COVID-19. The samples were drawn from two sources: the first 160 participants of the ongoing ImmuneRACE study, and 1,254 subjects contributed by 6 global collaborators. Where available, HLA class I and class II types were taken from metadata supplied by the sample provider and were not determined by assay-based typing. The sample metadata nearly always contained a de-identified subject ID, COVID-19 status, age in years and sex. The material from the prospective study consisted of cDNA or gDNA derived from T cells, B-cell-depleted T cells, or PBMCs. A freely available public database, intended as a resource for researchers studying the immune response to SARS-CoV-2, is where the repertoires were released. The dataset comprised deeply sampled blood TCRbeta repertoires from subjects exposed to, actively infected with, or recovered from COVID-19.

Regarding this clone: No cognate antigen has been identified for it. Base quality data are lacking; no much larger clone is found one base away.

The immunoSEQ Assay, a bias-controlled multiplex PCR, was used to amplify TCRbeta CDR3 regions from genomic DNA. The study's own analysis went as follows. Nucleated cell counts per sample were estimated from amplification of reference gene primers within the assay. To quantify the absolute abundance of each unique TCRbeta CDR3 rearrangement, sequence reads were collapsed and filtered. For each sample, productive Simpson clonality was calculated as the square root of Simpson's diversity index across productive rearrangements. The immuneACCESS repertoire file appears here via TCRdb, limited to in-frame rearrangements. These files lack a portion of the clones; in checked studies, under half of the deficit traces to unresolved V genes, and the cause of the others is not known. V, J and clone size are those of that table, while D and trimming were read from the DNA. This sample holds roughly 220,000 clones; roughly 84% were observed only once. The top ten constitute approximately 2.6% of the sample.

The V end gives up 8 bases and the J end 4 bases, leaving 9 bases in the junction not matched to a gene. The germline V gene encodes CDR1 MDHEN and CDR2 SYDVKM. The CDR3 spans 15 residues, from the cysteine through the phenylalanine. CDR3 DNA only is kept here, 45 bases in frame from base 1. General findings and caveats noted by the study authors: The amount of clinical and demographic metadata varied by source and participant and was provided uncurated.

A second Seattle source provided samples from volunteer blood donors who had recovered from COVID-19. Each collaborating institution followed its own protocols to collect whole blood in K2EDTA tubes. Collaborator samples were shipped for TCRbeta analysis as frozen whole blood, isolated PBMCs, or DNA extracted from either sample type. The sample consisted of peripheral blood. The receptor was derived from a man in his fifties who had recovered from COVID-19. The rearranged chain carries TRBV28 and TRBJ2-2; a stretch of 8 junction bases matches TRBD2. This receptor has the CDR3 CASRPGGSGTGELFF. The DNA reads as follows: TGTGCCAGCCGCCCGGGGGGGTCGGGCACCGGGGAGCTGTTTTTT.